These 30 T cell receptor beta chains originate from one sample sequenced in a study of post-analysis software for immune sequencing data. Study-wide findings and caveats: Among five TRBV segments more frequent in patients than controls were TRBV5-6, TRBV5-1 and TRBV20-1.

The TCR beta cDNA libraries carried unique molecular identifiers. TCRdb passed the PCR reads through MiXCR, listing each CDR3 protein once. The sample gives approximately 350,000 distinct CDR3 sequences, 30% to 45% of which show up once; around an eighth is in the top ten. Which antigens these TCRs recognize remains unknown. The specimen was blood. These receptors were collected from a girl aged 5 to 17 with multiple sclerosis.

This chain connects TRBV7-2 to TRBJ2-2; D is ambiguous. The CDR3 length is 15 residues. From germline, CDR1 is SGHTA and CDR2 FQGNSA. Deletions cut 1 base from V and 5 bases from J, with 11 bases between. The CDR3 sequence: CASSLVVGGTGELFF. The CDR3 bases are TGTGCCAGCAGCTTAGTGGTTGGTGGAACCGGGGAGCTGTTTTTT.

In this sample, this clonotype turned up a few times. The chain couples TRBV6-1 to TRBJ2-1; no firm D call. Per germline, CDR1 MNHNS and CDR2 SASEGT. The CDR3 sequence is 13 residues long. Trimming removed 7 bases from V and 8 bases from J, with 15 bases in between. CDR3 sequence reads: CASTTDGGHEQFF. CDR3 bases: TGTGCCAGCACTACCGACGGTGGTCATGAGCAGTTCTTC.

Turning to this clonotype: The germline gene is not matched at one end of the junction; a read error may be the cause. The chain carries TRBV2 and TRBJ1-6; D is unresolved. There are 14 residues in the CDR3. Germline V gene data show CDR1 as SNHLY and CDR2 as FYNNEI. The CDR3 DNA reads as TGTGCCAGCAATGGAGTCCTGGGTAATTTACCCCTCCACTTT. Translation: CASNGVLGNLPLHF.

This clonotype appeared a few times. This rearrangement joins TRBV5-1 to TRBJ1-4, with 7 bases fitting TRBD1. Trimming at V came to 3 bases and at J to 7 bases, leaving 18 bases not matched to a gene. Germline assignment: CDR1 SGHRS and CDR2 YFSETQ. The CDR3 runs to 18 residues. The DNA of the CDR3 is TGCGCCAGCAGCTCGAGTTGGGGACGACAGGGCAAAGGTGAAAAACTGTTTTTT. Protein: CASSSSWGRQGKGEKLFF.

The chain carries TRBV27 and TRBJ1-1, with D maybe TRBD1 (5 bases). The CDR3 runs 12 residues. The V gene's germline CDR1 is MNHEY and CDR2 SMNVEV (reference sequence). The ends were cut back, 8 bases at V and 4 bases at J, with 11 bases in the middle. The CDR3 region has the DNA TGTGCCAGCCGACAGTCCCCCACTGAAGCTTTCTTT. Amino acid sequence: CASRQSPTEAFF.

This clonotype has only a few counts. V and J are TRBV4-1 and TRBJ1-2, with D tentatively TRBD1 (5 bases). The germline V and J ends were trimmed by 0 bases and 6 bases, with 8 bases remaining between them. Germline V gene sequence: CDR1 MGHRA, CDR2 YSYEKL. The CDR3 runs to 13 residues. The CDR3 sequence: CASSQEGVDGYTF. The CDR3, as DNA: TGCGCCAGCAGCCAAGAGGGGGTTGATGGCTACACCTTC.

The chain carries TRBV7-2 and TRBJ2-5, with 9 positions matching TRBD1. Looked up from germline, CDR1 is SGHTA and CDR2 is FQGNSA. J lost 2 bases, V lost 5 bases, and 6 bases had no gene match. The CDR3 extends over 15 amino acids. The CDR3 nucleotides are TGTGCCAGCAGCCCAGACAGGGGGAGGCAAGAGACCCAGTACTTC. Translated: CASSPDRGRQETQYF.

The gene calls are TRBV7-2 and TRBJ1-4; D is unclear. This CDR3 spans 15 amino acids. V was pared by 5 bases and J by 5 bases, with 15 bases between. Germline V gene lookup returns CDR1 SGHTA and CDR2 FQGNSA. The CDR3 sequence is CASSIGPIQNEKLFF. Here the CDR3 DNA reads TGTGCCAGCAGCATCGGACCGATCCAGAATGAAAAACTGTTTTTT.

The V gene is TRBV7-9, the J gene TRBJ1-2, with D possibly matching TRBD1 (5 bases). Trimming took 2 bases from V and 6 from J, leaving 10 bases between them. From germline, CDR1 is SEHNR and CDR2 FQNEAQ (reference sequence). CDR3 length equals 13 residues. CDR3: CASSLRGRHGYTF. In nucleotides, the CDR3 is TGTGCCAGCAGCTTAAGGGGAAGGCATGGCTACACCTTC.

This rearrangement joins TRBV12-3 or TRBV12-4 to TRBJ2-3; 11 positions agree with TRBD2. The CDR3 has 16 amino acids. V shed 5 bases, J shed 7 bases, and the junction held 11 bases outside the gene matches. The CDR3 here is CASSAPLAGGPYTQYF. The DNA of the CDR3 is TGTGCCAGCAGTGCGCCTCTAGCGGGGGGACCGTATACGCAGTATTTT.

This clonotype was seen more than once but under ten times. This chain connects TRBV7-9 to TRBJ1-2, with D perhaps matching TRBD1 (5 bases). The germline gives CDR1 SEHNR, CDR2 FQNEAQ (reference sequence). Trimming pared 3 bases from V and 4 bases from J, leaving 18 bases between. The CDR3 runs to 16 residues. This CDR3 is CASSFPEGRGPYGYTF. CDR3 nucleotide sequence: TGTGCCAGCAGCTTCCCCGAGGGGCGAGGACCCTATGGCTACACCTTC.

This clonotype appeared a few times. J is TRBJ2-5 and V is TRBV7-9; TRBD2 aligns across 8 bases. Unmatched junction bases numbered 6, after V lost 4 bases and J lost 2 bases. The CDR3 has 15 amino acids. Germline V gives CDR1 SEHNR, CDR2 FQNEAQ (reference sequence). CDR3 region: CASSYPGGRQETQYF. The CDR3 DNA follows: TGTGCCAGCAGCTATCCGGGGGGGCGTCAAGAGACCCAGTACTTC.

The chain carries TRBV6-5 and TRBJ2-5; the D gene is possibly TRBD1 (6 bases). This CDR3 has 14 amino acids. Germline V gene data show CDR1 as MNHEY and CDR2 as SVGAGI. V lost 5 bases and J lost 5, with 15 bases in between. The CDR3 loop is CASSTTGYRETQYF. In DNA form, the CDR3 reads TGTGCCAGCAGTACCACAGGGTACAGGGAGACCCAGTACTTC.

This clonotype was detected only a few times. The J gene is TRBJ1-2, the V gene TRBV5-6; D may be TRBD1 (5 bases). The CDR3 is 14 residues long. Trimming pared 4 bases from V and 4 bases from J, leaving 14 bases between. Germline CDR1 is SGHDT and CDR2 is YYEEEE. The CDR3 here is CASSPGRRPYGYTF. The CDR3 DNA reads TGTGCCAGCAGCCCGGGACGGCGCCCCTATGGCTACACCTTC. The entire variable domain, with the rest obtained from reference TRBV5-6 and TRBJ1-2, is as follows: DAGVTQSPTHLIKTRGQQVTLRCSPKSGHDTVSWYQQALGQGPQFIFQYYEEEERQRGNFPDRFSGHQFPNYSSELNVNALLLGDSALYLCASSPGRRPYGYTFGSGTRLTVV.

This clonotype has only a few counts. The CDR3 is CASSLSSGGSSEQFF. CDR3 DNA: TGTGCCAGCAGTTTGTCCAGCGGGGGCTCAAGTGAGCAGTTCTTC. The J gene is TRBJ2-1, the V gene TRBV12-3 or TRBV12-4; 8 nucleotides align to TRBD2. CDR3 length equals 15 residues. After removal of 3 bases from V and 9 bases from J, the junction contained 10 bases not matched to a gene.

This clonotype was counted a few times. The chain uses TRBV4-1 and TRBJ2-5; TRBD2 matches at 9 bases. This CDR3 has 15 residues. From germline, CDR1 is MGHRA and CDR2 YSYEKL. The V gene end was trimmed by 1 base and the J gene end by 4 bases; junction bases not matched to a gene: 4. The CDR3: CASSQVGLAPETQYF. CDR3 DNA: TGCGCCAGCAGCCAAGTGGGACTAGCCCCAGAGACCCAGTACTTC.

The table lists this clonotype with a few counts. DNA for the CDR3: TGCGCCAGCAGCGCCACTGGGGCAGGGCAAGAGACCCAGTACTTC. This gives the protein CASSATGAGQETQYF. The chain couples TRBV4-1 to TRBJ2-5, with TRBD1 as a possible D gene (5 bases). The CDR3 is made up of 15 amino acids. The germline V gene encodes CDR1 MGHRA and CDR2 YSYEKL. V lost 5 bases and J 2 bases, leaving 15 bases between the germline ends.

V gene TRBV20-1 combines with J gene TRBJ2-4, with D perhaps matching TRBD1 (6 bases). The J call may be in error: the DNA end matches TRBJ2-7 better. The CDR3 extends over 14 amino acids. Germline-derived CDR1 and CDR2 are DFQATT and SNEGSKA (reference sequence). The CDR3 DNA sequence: TGCAGTGCTCCCCGAGGGACAAGGCGTTACGAGCAGTACTTC. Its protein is CSAPRGTRRYEQYF.

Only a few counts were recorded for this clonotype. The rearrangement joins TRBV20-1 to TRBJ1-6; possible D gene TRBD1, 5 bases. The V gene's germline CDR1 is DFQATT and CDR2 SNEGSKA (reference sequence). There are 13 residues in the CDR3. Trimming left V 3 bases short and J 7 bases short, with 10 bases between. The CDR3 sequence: CSASGAGNSPLHF. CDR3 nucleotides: TGCAGTGCTAGTGGGGCGGGAAATTCACCCCTCCACTTT.

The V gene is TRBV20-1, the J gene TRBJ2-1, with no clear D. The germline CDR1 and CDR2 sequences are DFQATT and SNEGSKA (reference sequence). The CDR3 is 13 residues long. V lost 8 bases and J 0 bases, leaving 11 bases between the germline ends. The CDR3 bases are TGCAGTACCTCACAGAGCTCCTACAATGAGCAGTTCTTC. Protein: CSTSQSSYNEQFF.

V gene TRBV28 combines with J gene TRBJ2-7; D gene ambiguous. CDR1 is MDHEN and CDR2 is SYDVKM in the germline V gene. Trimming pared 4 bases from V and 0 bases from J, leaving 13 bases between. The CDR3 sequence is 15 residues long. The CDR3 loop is CASSYSIGSSYEQYF. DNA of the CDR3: TGTGCCAGCAGTTACAGTATCGGTAGCTCCTACGAGCAGTACTTC.

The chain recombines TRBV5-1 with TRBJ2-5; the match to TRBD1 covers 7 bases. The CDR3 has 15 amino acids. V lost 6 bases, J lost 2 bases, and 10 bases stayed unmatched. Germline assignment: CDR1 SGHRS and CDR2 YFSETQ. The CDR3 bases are TGCGCCAGCAAAGCTTTCGTGACAGGGCAAGAGACCCAGTACTTC. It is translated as CASKAFVTGQETQYF.

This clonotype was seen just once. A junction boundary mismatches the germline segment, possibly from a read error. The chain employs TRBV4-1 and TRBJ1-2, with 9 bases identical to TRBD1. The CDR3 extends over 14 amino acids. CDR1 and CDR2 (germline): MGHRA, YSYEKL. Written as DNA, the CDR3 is TGCGCCAGCAGCCAGGCCGGGACAGGGTATGGCCACACCTTC. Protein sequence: CASSQAGTGYGHTF.

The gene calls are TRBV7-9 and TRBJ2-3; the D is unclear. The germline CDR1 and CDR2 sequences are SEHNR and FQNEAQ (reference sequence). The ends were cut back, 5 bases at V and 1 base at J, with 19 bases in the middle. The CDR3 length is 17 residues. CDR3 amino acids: CASSALDIATRTDTQYF. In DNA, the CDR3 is TGTGCCAGCAGCGCTCTAGACATAGCAACCCGCACAGATACGCAGTATTTT.

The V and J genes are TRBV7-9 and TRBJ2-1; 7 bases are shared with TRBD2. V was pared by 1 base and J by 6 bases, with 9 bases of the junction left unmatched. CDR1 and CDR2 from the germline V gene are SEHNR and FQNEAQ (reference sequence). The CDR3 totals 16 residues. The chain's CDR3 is CASSLERGLVFNEQFF. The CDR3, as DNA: TGTGCCAGCAGCTTAGAGCGGGGTCTAGTTTTCAATGAGCAGTTCTTC.

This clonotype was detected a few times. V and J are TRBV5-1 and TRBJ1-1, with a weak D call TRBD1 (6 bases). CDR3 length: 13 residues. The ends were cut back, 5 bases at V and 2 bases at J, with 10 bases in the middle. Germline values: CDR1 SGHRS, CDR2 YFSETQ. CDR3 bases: TGCGCCAGCAGGGACAGCGACAACACTGAAGCTTTCTTT. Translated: CASRDSDNTEAFF. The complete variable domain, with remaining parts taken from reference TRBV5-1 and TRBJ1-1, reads KAGVTQTPRYLIKTRGQQVTLSCSPISGHRSVSWYQQTPGQGLQFLFEYFSETQRNKGNFPGRFSGRQFSNSRSEMNVSTLELGDSALYLCASRDSDNTEAFFGQGTRLTVV.

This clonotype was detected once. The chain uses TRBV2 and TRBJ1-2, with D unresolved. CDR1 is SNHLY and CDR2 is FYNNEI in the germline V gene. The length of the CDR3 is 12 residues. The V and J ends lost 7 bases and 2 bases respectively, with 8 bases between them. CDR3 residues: CASTLENYGYTF. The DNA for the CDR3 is TGTGCCAGCACCTTGGAAAACTATGGCTACACCTTC.

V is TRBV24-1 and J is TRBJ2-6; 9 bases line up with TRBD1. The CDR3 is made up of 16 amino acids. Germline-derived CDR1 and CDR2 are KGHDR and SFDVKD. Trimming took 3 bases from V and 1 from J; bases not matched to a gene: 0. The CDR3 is CATSDDRGSGANVLTF. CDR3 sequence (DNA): TGTGCCACCAGTGATGACAGGGGGTCTGGGGCCAACGTCCTGACTTTC.

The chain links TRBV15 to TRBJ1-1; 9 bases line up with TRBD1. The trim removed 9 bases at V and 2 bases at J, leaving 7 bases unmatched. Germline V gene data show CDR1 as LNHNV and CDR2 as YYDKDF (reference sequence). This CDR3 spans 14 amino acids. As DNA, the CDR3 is TGTGCCACGGTCCAGGGACAGGGAAACACTGAAGCTTTCTTT. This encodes CATVQGQGNTEAFF.

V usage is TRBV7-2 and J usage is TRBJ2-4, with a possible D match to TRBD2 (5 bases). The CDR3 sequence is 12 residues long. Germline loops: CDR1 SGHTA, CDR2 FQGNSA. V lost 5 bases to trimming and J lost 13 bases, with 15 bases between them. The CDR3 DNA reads TGTGCCAGCAGCGCCAACAGTTGGGAGCAGTACTTC. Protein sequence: CASSANSWEQYF. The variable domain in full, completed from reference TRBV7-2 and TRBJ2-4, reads GAGVSQSPSNKVTEKGKDVELRCDPISGHTALYWYRQSLGQGLEFLIYFQGNSAPDKSGLPSDRFSAERTGGSVSTLTIQRTQQEDSAVYLCASSANSWEQYFGAGTRLSVL.